In this sample, the clone carrying this T cell receptor (beta chain) turned up a few times. The record originates from a study of T cells in Graves' hyperthyroidism and ophthalmopathy. RNA transcripts served as the template for amplifying TCR beta CDR3 regions. With the HTBI primer set, the TCR CDR3 went through a first round of RT-PCR. TCRdb re-called the multiplex PCR reads through MiXCR, storing one row per CDR3 protein. Of about 400,000 distinct CDR3 sequences listed, around a sixth are singletons. Germline CDR1 is SGHKS and CDR2 is YYEKEE (reference sequence). CDR3 length: 17 amino acids. The junction had 14 bases not matched to a gene; V was cut back by 4 bases and J by 6 bases.

This chain links TRBV5-5 with TRBJ1-5; 9 bases are shared with TRBD1. Sequenced input: blood. This TCR derives from a young woman with Graves' hyperthyroidism. CDR3 in DNA: TGTGCCAGCAGCCCGGGACAGGGCCTCTCCTGGGGTCAGCCCCAGCATTTT. As protein: CASSPGQGLSWGQPQHF.